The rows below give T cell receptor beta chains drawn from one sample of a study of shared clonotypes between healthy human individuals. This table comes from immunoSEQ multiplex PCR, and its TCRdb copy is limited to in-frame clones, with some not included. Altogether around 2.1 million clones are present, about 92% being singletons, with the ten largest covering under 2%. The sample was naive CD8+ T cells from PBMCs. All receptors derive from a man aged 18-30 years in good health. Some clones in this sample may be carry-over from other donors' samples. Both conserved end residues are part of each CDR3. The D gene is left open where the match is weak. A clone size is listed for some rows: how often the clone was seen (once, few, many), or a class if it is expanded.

CDR3 protein: CASSDRGGYTF
CDR3 DNA: TGTGCCAGCAGTGACAGGGGTGGCTACACCTTC
V gene: TRBV28
D gene: TRBD1
J gene: TRBJ1-2
clone size: NA

CDR3 protein: CASSQTPSSYNEQFF
CDR3 DNA: TGCGCCAGCAGCCAAACCCCGAGCTCCTACAATGAGCAGTTCTTC
V gene: TRBV4-1
D gene: NA
J gene: TRBJ2-1
clone size: once

CDR3 protein: CASSLIAVDRDGYTF
CDR3 DNA: TGTGCCAGCAGCTTGATTGCAGTGGATCGGGATGGCTACACCTTC
V gene: TRBV5-8
D gene: NA
J gene: TRBJ1-2
clone size: NA

CDR3 protein: CASSVWGLGGETQYF
CDR3 DNA: TGTGCCAGCAGCGTGTGGGGACTGGGAGGGGAGACCCAGTACTTC
V gene: TRBV9
D gene: TRBD2
J gene: TRBJ2-5
clone size: NA

CDR3 protein: CASSQMPWEQYF
CDR3 DNA: TGTGCCAGCAGCCAAATGCCTTGGGAGCAGTACTTC
V gene: TRBV14
D gene: NA
J gene: TRBJ2-7
clone size: NA

CDR3 protein: CASSLKAGGYSYEQYF
CDR3 DNA: TGTGCCAGCAGCCTGAAAGCGGGAGGCTACTCCTACGAGCAGTACTTC
V gene: TRBV5-4
D gene: TRBD2
J gene: TRBJ2-7
clone size: NA

CDR3 protein: CATSDLKGDTQYF
CDR3 DNA: TGTGCCACCAGCGACCTCAAAGGGGATACGCAGTATTTT
V gene: TRBV15
D gene: NA
J gene: TRBJ2-3
clone size: NA

CDR3 protein: CASSSLQGVIPYNEQFF
CDR3 DNA: TGTGCCAGCAGCTCCTTACAGGGGGTCATTCCCTACAATGAGCAGTTCTTC
V gene: TRBV7-9
D gene: TRBD1
J gene: TRBJ2-1
clone size: NA

CDR3 protein: CASSFFPNTEAFF
CDR3 DNA: TGTGCCAGCAGCTTTTTCCCAAACACTGAAGCTTTCTTT
V gene: TRBV7-9
D gene: NA
J gene: TRBJ1-1
clone size: NA

CDR3 protein: CASSDWAGSSYNEQFF
CDR3 DNA: TGCGCCAGCAGCGACTGGGCGGGAAGCTCCTACAATGAGCAGTTCTTC
V gene: TRBV5-1
D gene: NA
J gene: TRBJ2-1
clone size: NA

CDR3 protein: CASSLARGNEQFF
CDR3 DNA: TGTGCCAGCAGCTTAGCGCGGGGAAATGAGCAGTTCTTC
V gene: TRBV7-8
D gene: NA
J gene: TRBJ2-1
clone size: NA

CDR3 protein: CASNRGRYSNQPQHF
CDR3 DNA: TGCGCCAGCAACAGAGGCAGGTATAGCAATCAGCCCCAGCATTTT
V gene: TRBV23-1
D gene: NA
J gene: TRBJ1-5
clone size: NA